The rows below give T cell receptor beta chains drawn from one sample of a study of OX40 agonist ivuxolimab in advanced cancers. This table comes from immunoSEQ multiplex PCR, and its TCRdb copy is limited to in-frame clones, with some not included. The table includes around 84,000 clones, approximately 88% detected once. Sequencing was performed on CD4+ or CD8+ T cells sorted from blood, taken in a trial of the OX40 agonist ivuxolimab. The receptors come from an adult with an advanced solid tumor such as melanoma, head and neck, liver or kidney cancer. Both conserved end residues are part of each CDR3. Each record gives: J gene, clone size, D gene, V gene, CDR3 DNA, CDR3 protein. The D gene is left open where the match is weak. Only part of the rows carry a size: once, few, many, or a class if the clone is expanded.

TRBJ1-6,NA,NA,TRBV18,TGTGCCAGCTCACCGCTTAGGGCAGGTAACAATAATTCACCCCTCCACTTT,CASSPLRAGNNNSPLHF
TRBJ1-6,NA,TRBD1,TRBV2,TGTGCCAGCAGAGGACAGGGGGATTCACCCCTCCACTTT,CASRGQGDSPLHF
TRBJ1-4,NA,NA,TRBV9,TGTGCCAGCAGCGTAGGGGGGCTAGGTGAAAAACTGTTTTTT,CASSVGGLGEKLFF
TRBJ2-1,NA,TRBD2,TRBV7-2,TGTGCCAGCAGCTTCAAGGGACTAAACTCCTACAATGAGCAGTTCTTC,CASSFKGLNSYNEQFF
TRBJ2-5,NA,NA,TRBV6-5,TGTGCCAGCAAGGGCCCTTGGGGGGAGACCCAGTACTTC,CASKGPWGETQYF
TRBJ1-1,NA,TRBD1,TRBV7-2,TGTGCCAGCAGCCCACACCCGGGACAGGGGGCTGAAGCTTTCTTT,CASSPHPGQGAEAFF
TRBJ1-5,NA,TRBD1,TRBV6-6,TGTGCCAGCAAAGTACAGGGGCTTAATCAGCCCCAGCATTTT,CASKVQGLNQPQHF
TRBJ2-6,NA,NA,TRBV7-2,TGTGCCAGCAGCTTAGCATCAGGAGCTGGGGCCAACGTCCTGACTTTC,CASSLASGAGANVLTF
TRBJ1-1,once,TRBD1,TRBV9,TGTGCCAGCAGCGTAGTTCCAGGGGGAACCACTGAAGCTTTCTTT,CASSVVPGGTTEAFF
TRBJ1-2,few,NA,TRBV12-5,TGTGCTAGTGGTTCAGGGAGCTATGGCTACACCTTC,CASGSGSYGYTF
TRBJ2-1,NA,NA,TRBV11-2,TGTGCCAGCAGCTTTAGCCCCCCGGATGAGCAGTTCTTC,CASSFSPPDEQFF
TRBJ1-1,NA,TRBD1,TRBV6-1,TGTGCCAGCAGGAGGGACAGGGGGGCTTTCTTT,CASRRDRGAFF
TRBJ1-1,NA,TRBD1,TRBV6-5,TGTGCCACCGCCAGGGGGATGAGGAACACTGAAGCTTTCTTT,CATARGMRNTEAFF
TRBJ1-2,NA,TRBD1,TRBV7-2,TGTGCCAGCAGCTTAGAGAGGGACAGGGGTCCCTATGGCTACACCTTC,CASSLERDRGPYGYTF
TRBJ1-1,NA,NA,TRBV7-9,TGTGCCACCGAAGACCTTGAAGCTTTCTTT,CATEDLEAFF
TRBJ1-2,NA,TRBD1,TRBV4-1,TGCGCCAGCAGCCAAGATTTAGTTCAACAGGGGGCAGAGGGCTACACCTTC,CASSQDLVQQGAEGYTF
TRBJ2-3,NA,NA,TRBV7-8,TGTGCCAGCAGCAGACGGGGGTTGGGTACGCAGTATTTT,CASSRRGLGTQYF
TRBJ2-1,NA,TRBD1,TRBV19,TGTGCCAGTATCCGCGGACAGGGCTGGAATGAGCAGTTCTTC,CASIRGQGWNEQFF
TRBJ1-1,NA,NA,TRBV6-1,TGTGCCAGCACTCTTACGAACACTGAAGCTTTCTTT,CASTLTNTEAFF
TRBJ1-5,few,TRBD1,TRBV2,TGTGCCAGCAGAGCCGGGACAGGGGGCAATCAGCCCCAGCATTTT,CASRAGTGGNQPQHF
TRBJ1-2,NA,NA,TRBV7-2,TGTGCCAGCAGCCACGGCGAGGGGGGCCGGGGCTATGGCTACACCTTC,CASSHGEGGRGYGYTF
TRBJ1-5,NA,NA,TRBV30,TGTGCCTGGAGTGTACGGACAGGCAATCAGCCCCAGCATTTT,CAWSVRTGNQPQHF
TRBJ1-2,NA,NA,TRBV7-9,TGTGCCAGCAGCTCCGGGGGTTTCTATGGCTACACCTTC,CASSSGGFYGYTF
TRBJ2-2,NA,NA,TRBV18,TGTGCCAGCTCAGCTATACCGGGACACAACACCGGGGAGCTGTTTTTT,CASSAIPGHNTGELFF
TRBJ2-7,once,TRBD1,TRBV19,TGTGCCAGTAGTAAGGGACAGGGCTACGAGCAGTACTTC,CASSKGQGYEQYF
TRBJ2-2,NA,NA,TRBV30,TGTGCCTGGAGTGCATTGTCAGGGGCTAACACCGGGGAGCTGTTTTTT,CAWSALSGANTGELFF
TRBJ2-5,NA,NA,TRBV9,TGTGCCAGCAGCCCAAGTCGCCGGGGGGCGGAGACCCAGTACTTC,CASSPSRRGAETQYF
TRBJ1-2,few,TRBD1,TRBV28,TGTGCCACCAGGGGGGCAGTCTTAGGCTACACCTTC,CATRGAVLGYTF
TRBJ2-1,NA,NA,TRBV6-5,TGTGCCAGCAGTTACGACTTCCCAGGGAACTACAATGAGCAGTTCTTC,CASSYDFPGNYNEQFF
TRBJ1-1,few,NA,TRBV30,TGTGCCTGGAGTGTGGGGGACATGAACACTGAAGCTTTCTTT,CAWSVGDMNTEAFF
TRBJ2-4,NA,NA,TRBV19,TGTGCCAGTAGTCAGCAGGGAGCCAAAAACATTCAGTACTTC,CASSQQGAKNIQYF
TRBJ2-7,NA,NA,TRBV7-6,TGTGCCAGCAGCTCACTGACAGGATATGGCTACGAGCAGTACTTC,CASSSLTGYGYEQYF
TRBJ1-2,NA,NA,TRBV29-1,TGCAGCGCTATGGGGGATCTTGGCTACACCTTC,CSAMGDLGYTF
TRBJ1-5,NA,NA,TRBV5-8,TGTGCCAGCAGCTTGGTCACAGGGAACCAGCATTTT,CASSLVTGNQHF
TRBJ1-2,NA,TRBD1,TRBV27,TGTGCCAGCAGCCTCTCGGGACAGACCCGGTGGCGTGGCTACACCTTC,CASSLSGQTRWRGYTF
TRBJ1-1,NA,NA,TRBV2,TGTGCCAGCAGTGGCCTGGGAAACACTGAAGCTTTCTTT,CASSGLGNTEAFF
TRBJ1-5,NA,NA,TRBV29-1,TGCAGCGTTGGGGATGGACCGAATCAGCCCCAGCATTTT,CSVGDGPNQPQHF
TRBJ1-4,NA,NA,TRBV18,TGTGCCAGCTCACCAGATAGCGAAAAACTGTTTTTT,CASSPDSEKLFF
TRBJ1-1,once,NA,TRBV5-8,TGTGCCAGCAGCTCTTCTCCGACGCCTGGTTTCACTGAAGCTTTCTTT,CASSSSPTPGFTEAFF
TRBJ2-7,NA,NA,TRBV5-6,TGTGCCAGCAGTTACAGAGACTCCTACGAGCAGTACTTC,CASSYRDSYEQYF
TRBJ2-3,NA,NA,TRBV5-1,TGCGCCAGCAGCTTGGACAGACGAGATACGCAGTATTTT,CASSLDRRDTQYF
TRBJ1-1,once,NA,TRBV5-1,TGCGCCAGCAGCTTGGTGGGAGCGGGATCGAACACTGAAGCTTTCTTT,CASSLVGAGSNTEAFF
TRBJ2-1,NA,NA,TRBV7-3,TGTGCCAGCAGCTTATGGGGGATCGATGAGCAGTTCTTC,CASSLWGIDEQFF
TRBJ2-7,NA,NA,TRBV29-1,TGCAGCGTTGAGGGAGGTGATATCTACGAGCAGTACTTC,CSVEGGDIYEQYF
TRBJ2-7,few,NA,TRBV2,TGTGCCAGCAGTGTTGGGGACACGACCTCGCAGTACTTC,CASSVGDTTSQYF
TRBJ1-2,NA,NA,TRBV6-6,TGTGCCGGCAGTCAGACCTGGGGAGGCTACACCTTC,CAGSQTWGGYTF
TRBJ2-5,NA,NA,TRBV5-4,TGTGCCAGCAGCCCTCAGGGGGGACGAGAGGAGACCCAGTACTTC,CASSPQGGREETQYF
TRBJ2-7,NA,TRBD2,TRBV4-1,TGCGCCAGCAGCCAAGATAAGGCTAGCGGGAGCTACGAGCAGTACTTC,CASSQDKASGSYEQYF
TRBJ2-1,NA,NA,TRBV19,TGTGCCAGTAGTATGGGGGAACCCTACAATGAGCAGTTCTTC,CASSMGEPYNEQFF
TRBJ2-3,NA,TRBD1,TRBV11-2,TGTGCCAGCAGCTTGGGGACAGGGATCACAGATACGCAGTATTTT,CASSLGTGITDTQYF
TRBJ2-5,NA,NA,TRBV6-5,TGTGCCAGCAGTAAAAGGGGTAGGGAGACCCAGTACTTC,CASSKRGRETQYF
TRBJ2-4,NA,NA,TRBV5-1,TGCGCCAGCAGCCCAGGGGGGGAAAACATTCAGTACTTC,CASSPGGENIQYF
TRBJ2-5,NA,NA,TRBV7-3,TGTGCCAGCAGCTTCCGAGCAAGGGAGACCCAGTACTTC,CASSFRARETQYF
TRBJ1-1,NA,NA,TRBV2,TGTGCCAGCAGGTGGCAGAACACTGAAGCTTTCTTT,CASRWQNTEAFF